This TCR beta chain derives from a study of molecular identifiers for immune sequencing clone quantification. Findings of the study overall: Molecules of identical TCR sharing a barcode could underestimate highly expanded clone sizes. Among 800,000 to 1,000,000 naive cells, spiked Jurkat TCR RNA from a single cell was reportedly detectable.

The CDR3 is 14 residues long. The germline gives CDR1 MGHRA, CDR2 YSYEKL. About this clonotype: Its antigen is undetermined. A much larger clone differs from this one at a single base, so this may be a read error.

Bulk libraries came from a prior protocol with listed TCR primers. Via MiXCR, TCRdb re-called the PCR reads, giving one row per CDR3 protein. This table holds a few hundred thousand distinct CDR3 sequences, roughly 24% found once. The chain uses TRBV4-1 and TRBJ1-5, with unresolved D. The specimen sequenced was naive CD8+ T cells from blood, with Jurkat cell RNA spiked in. Noted subset: FACS-sorted CD8+CD4-CCR7+CD45RA+ naive T cells. This clonotype originated in a human donor in good health. Some libraries in this study had Jurkat cell RNA spiked in. The CDR3 loop is CARSQDVGYQPQHF. CDR3 DNA: TGCGCCCGCAGCCAAGATGTAGGGTATCAGCCCCAGCATTTT.